A single sample gave rise to the 23 T cell receptor beta chains below, sequenced in a study of shared clonotypes between healthy human individuals (dated by TCRdb to 2020 to 2022). The library was produced with the immunoSEQ multiplex PCR assay. Not all clones reach the TCRdb copy of this immuneACCESS table, which keeps in-frame sequences only. Checked studies attribute under half of the gap to unresolved V genes and leave the rest unexplained. Here the sample has 950,000 to 1,300,000 clones; about 80% occur a single time. The ten biggest clones cover 1.4% of the sample. The sample taken for sequencing was memory CD4+ T cells sorted from blood. The intended sense of this specimen's cell subset or site label: CD45RA-negative fraction. The source is a young man in good health.

The chain couples TRBV18 to TRBJ2-5; 7 bases line up with TRBD1. CDR1 is KGHSH, CDR2 LQKENI, per germline. There are 14 residues in the CDR3. V gave up 4 bases and J gave up 3 bases; unmatched junction bases: 5. CDR3 sequence: CASSQFTGEETQYF. The CDR3 nucleotides read TGTGCCAGCTCACAATTTACAGGGGAAGAGACCCAGTACTTC.

V usage is TRBV27 and J usage is TRBJ1-6; 7 bases are shared with TRBD1. This CDR3 comprises 15 residues. CDR1 and CDR2 (germline): MNHEY, SMNVEV (reference sequence). Losses at the gene ends were 5 bases for V and 10 bases for J; bases not matched to a gene: 11. The CDR3 protein is CASSPGSGGGSPLHF. The CDR3 DNA reads TGTGCCAGCAGTCCTGGATCAGGGGGAGGATCACCCCTCCACTTT.

This clone was seen more than once but under ten times. V is TRBV6-5 and J is TRBJ1-3, with a tentative D call TRBD1 (5 bases). Trimming cost V 6 bases and J 3 bases, with 12 bases left between them. The CDR3 is 14 residues long. The germline V gene has CDR1 MNHEY and CDR2 SVGAGI. The CDR3 DNA sequence: TGTGCCAGCAGGGCCGGGACGTATGGAAACACCATATATTTT. Translating it yields CASRAGTYGNTIYF.

The V and J genes are TRBV4-1 and TRBJ2-3; 8 nucleotides agree with TRBD2. Germline values: CDR1 MGHRA, CDR2 YSYEKL. The trim removed 1 base at V and 4 bases at J, leaving 7 bases unmatched. This CDR3 is built from 16 residues. For the CDR3, the DNA is TGCGCCAGCAGCCAAGTTCAGCGGGGGATTTCAGATACGCAGTATTTT. Translation gives CASSQVQRGISDTQYF.

The CDR3 spells CASITGDTEAFF. In DNA form, the CDR3 reads TGTGCCAGTATTACAGGGGACACTGAAGCTTTCTTT. The chain combines TRBV19 with TRBJ1-1, with 7 bases fitting TRBD1. Trimming took 7 bases from V and 3 from J; bases not matched to a gene: 2. CDR1 and CDR2 from the germline V gene are LNHDA and SQIVND (reference sequence). This CDR3 has 12 residues.

The gene calls are TRBV18 and TRBJ1-1; 8 bases are shared with TRBD1. The germline V gene has CDR1 KGHSH and CDR2 LQKENI. After removal of 8 bases from V and 5 bases from J, the junction contained 10 bases not matched to a gene. The CDR3 runs 14 residues. Here the CDR3 reads CASIPGQVGTEAFF. The CDR3 region has the DNA TGTGCCAGCATACCGGGACAGGTCGGTACTGAAGCTTTCTTT.

This chain joins TRBV4-1 and TRBJ2-7; TRBD2 might be the D (5 bases). The CDR3 contains 14 residues. Per germline, CDR1 MGHRA and CDR2 YSYEKL. V was clipped by 3 bases and J by 6 bases, with 15 bases between them. The DNA for the CDR3 is TGCGCCAGCAGCCACGTCGGGAAAAGGCCCGAGCAGTACTTC. Amino acids: CASSHVGKRPEQYF.

This clone was seen only a few times. Being one base from a much bigger clone, this may be a read error. The chain combines TRBV6-5 with TRBJ1-3; no definite D call. The CDR3 length is 11 residues. Between the trimmed V and J ends, which lost 4 bases and 4 bases, there was a span of 2 bases. The V gene's germline CDR1 is MNHEY and CDR2 SVGAGI. The CDR3 region has the DNA TGTGCCAGCAGTTTGGGAAACACCATATATTTT. It codes for CASSLGNTIYF.

A few counts support this clone. The chain couples TRBV10-3 to TRBJ1-1, with D unresolved. The CDR3 has 11 residues. Germline CDR1 ENHRY, CDR2 SYGVKD. Trimming stripped 6 bases from V and 11 bases from J, with 13 bases between. Written as DNA, the CDR3 is TGTGCCATCAGGGGAGCAATGAAGGCTTTCTTT. Encoded protein: CAIRGAMKAFF.

This chain joins TRBV7-2 and TRBJ1-2, with D maybe TRBD1 (5 bases). This CDR3 region has 13 residues. Germline V CDR1 and CDR2: SGHTA, FQGNSA. V lost 6 bases and J 5 bases, leaving 13 bases between the germline ends. CDR3 sequence (DNA): TGTGCCAGCAGTACCCCCGGGGGGTATGGCTACACCTTC. Its translation: CASSTPGGYGYTF.

This CDR3 is CASKMSSYEQYF. The CDR3 DNA is TGTGCCAGCAAAATGAGCTCCTACGAGCAGTACTTC. This chain connects TRBV2 to TRBJ2-7; no firm D call. Trimming stripped 7 bases from V and 0 bases from J, with 7 bases between. In germline, CDR1 is SNHLY, CDR2 FYNNEI. This CDR3 comprises 12 residues.

The chain has TRBV5-1 and TRBJ2-1; 9 bases match TRBD2. CDR1 SGHRS and CDR2 YFSETQ come from the germline V gene. This CDR3 contains 18 residues. Trimming removed 0 bases from V and 0 bases from J; junction bases left unmatched: 7. The CDR3 loop is CASSLGLAGKSSYNEQFF. In DNA form, the CDR3 reads TGCGCCAGCAGCTTGGGGCTAGCGGGGAAAAGCTCCTACAATGAGCAGTTCTTC.

The gene calls are TRBV27 and TRBJ1-6; D perhaps matches TRBD1 (5 bases). Germline V gene sequence: CDR1 MNHEY, CDR2 SMNVEV (reference sequence). Trimming pared 1 base from V and 6 bases from J, leaving 13 bases between. CDR3 length: 16 amino acids. The CDR3 DNA sequence: TGTGCCAGCAGTTTATTTGGGACGGCCCCTAATTCACCCCTCCACTTT. Protein product: CASSLFGTAPNSPLHF.

The rearrangement links TRBV11-2 to TRBJ1-2, with a weak D call TRBD1 (5 bases). V was shortened by 5 bases and J by 2 bases, with 21 bases between the two germline ends. Germline-derived CDR1 and CDR2 are SGHAT and FQNNGV. The CDR3 spans 17 residues. The CDR3 loop is CASSRDRRDGANYGYTF. As DNA, the CDR3 is TGTGCCAGCAGCCGGGATCGGAGGGACGGAGCAAACTATGGCTACACCTTC. Combining the CDR3 with reference TRBV11-2 and TRBJ1-2 gives the whole variable domain EAGVAQSPRYKIIEKRQSVAFWCNPISGHATLYWYQQILGQGPKLLIQFQNNGVVDDSQLPKDRFSAERLKGVDSTLKIQPAKLEDSAVYLCASSRDRRDGANYGYTFGSGTRLTVV.

This sequence joins TRBV5-1 and TRBJ2-3, with TRBD2 matching 8 bases. Germline V lookup: CDR1 SGHRS, CDR2 YFSETQ. V lost 4 bases and J lost 4; bases outside the gene matches: 2. The CDR3 is 13 residues long. CDR3 loop: CASSKLAADTQYF. CDR3 DNA sequence: TGCGCCAGCAGCAAACTAGCGGCAGATACGCAGTATTTT.

The chain employs TRBV11-1 and TRBJ2-5, with 8 bases lining up with TRBD1. From germline, CDR1 is SGHAT and CDR2 FQDESV (reference sequence). The CDR3 has 15 residues. V lost 1 base and J lost 2; bases outside the gene matches: 3. The DNA of the CDR3 is TGTGCCAGCAGCTTAGGACAGGGGAATCAAGAGACCCAGTACTTC. Translated: CASSLGQGNQETQYF.

This chain links TRBV4-3 with TRBJ2-3; the D gene could be TRBD1 or TRBD2 (5 bases each). The CDR3 has 16 residues. V was cut by 1 base and J by 3 bases, with 14 bases left in between. Germline CDR1 LGHNA, CDR2 YSLEER. CDR3 sequence: CASSQGRDPGTDTQYF. The CDR3 coding sequence is TGCGCCAGCAGCCAAGGCCGGGACCCGGGAACAGATACGCAGTATTTT.

This clone was seen ten or more times. V gene TRBV9 combines with J gene TRBJ2-5; the match to TRBD2 covers 7 bases. From germline, CDR1 is SGDLS and CDR2 YYNGEE. This CDR3 has 15 residues. V shed 4 bases, J shed 1 base, and the junction held 7 bases outside the gene matches. DNA for the CDR3: TGTGCCAGCAGCCCCCGGGGGGTCGGCCAAGAGACCCAGTACTTC. Protein product: CASSPRGVGQETQYF.

This clone was recorded only once. This chain links TRBV25-1 with TRBJ1-6; TRBD1 agrees at 7 bases. In germline, CDR1 is MGHDK, CDR2 SYGVNS. V was clipped by 2 bases and J by 5 bases; unmatched bases: 3. The length of the CDR3 is 15 residues. The CDR3 region has the DNA TGTGCCAGCAGTGAAATCGACAGGGATAATTCACCCCTCCACTTT. Translated: CASSEIDRDNSPLHF.

V and J are TRBV9 and TRBJ2-1; D is unresolved. This CDR3 spans 15 amino acids. V dropped 3 bases and J dropped 9 bases, with 19 bases sitting between them. Germline V CDR1 and CDR2: SGDLS, YYNGEE. The CDR3 sequence is CASSEIANTNSEQFF. In DNA, the CDR3 is TGTGCCAGCAGCGAGATCGCGAACACTAACAGTGAGCAGTTCTTC.

This clone appeared a single time. The chain is built from TRBV5-1 and TRBJ2-3; tentatively, D is TRBD1 (6 bases). This CDR3 region has 15 residues. Germline assignment: CDR1 SGHRS and CDR2 YFSETQ. V was shortened by 0 bases and J by 2 bases, with 10 bases between the two germline ends. The CDR3 here is CASSLEGHNTDTQYF. The CDR3 DNA reads TGCGCCAGCAGCTTGGAGGGACACAACACAGATACGCAGTATTTT.

This rearrangement joins TRBV27 to TRBJ1-4; tentative D call: TRBD1 (6 bases). V was pared by 6 bases and J by 8 bases, with 19 bases between. The germline V gene has CDR1 MNHEY and CDR2 SMNVEV (reference sequence). This CDR3 has 15 amino acids. CDR3: CASRQGGLVREKLFF. In DNA form, the CDR3 reads TGTGCCAGCAGACAGGGCGGCCTCGTTAGGGAAAAACTGTTTTTT. Full variable domain (rest looked up from reference TRBV27 and TRBJ1-4): EAQVTQNPRYLITVTGKKLTVTCSQNMNHEYMSWYRQDPGLGLRQIYYSMNVEVTDKGDVPEGYKVSRKEKRNFPLILESPSPNQTSLYFCASRQGGLVREKLFFGSGTQLSVL.

J is TRBJ2-3 and V is TRBV7-9, with TRBD1 matching over 9 bases. V was pared by 3 bases and J by 0 bases, with 4 bases of the junction left unmatched. Germline V gene lookup returns CDR1 SEHNR and CDR2 FQNEAQ (reference sequence). The CDR3 totals 16 residues. The CDR3: CASSFWTGASTDTQYF. The CDR3 DNA follows: TGTGCCAGCAGCTTCTGGACAGGGGCTAGCACAGATACGCAGTATTTT.